This section outlines one T cell receptor (beta chain) sequence together with its context. Its specificity is not known. These data are taken from a study of T-cell memory formation after mild COVID-19. Study-level information: Clusters were largely donor specific.

TCR alpha and TCR beta cDNA libraries with sample barcodes and UMIs came from 5'RACE using constant-segment primers. A single record per CDR3 protein comes from TCRdb applying MiXCR to the 5' RACE reads. Of about 470,000 distinct CDR3 sequences listed, nearly 25% are singletons. Per germline, CDR1 LNHNV and CDR2 YYDKDF (reference sequence). With 0 bases removed from V and 6 bases from J, the gap between germline ends came to 14 bases. CDR3 length equals 15 residues. Study-wide results and limits: Second-wave clones reaching peak frequency on day 37 lacked confirmed SARS-CoV-2 specificity. The finding that pre-infection memory included some responding clones suggested that cross-reactive memory joined.

The receptor was isolated from an adult woman who had mild COVID-19 (a few samples of this study predate the infection). Cell type and time point are not known. The sample taken for sequencing was PBMCs or a T cell subset sorted from them (not recorded which). The chain recombines TRBV15 with TRBJ1-2; possible D gene TRBD1, 5 bases. CDR3 in DNA: TGTGCCACCAGCAGAGATAGGCCAGTGGGACATGGCTACACCTTC. Translating gives CATSRDRPVGHGYTF.